Sequencing of this T cell receptor (beta chain) was carried out in a study of type 1 regulatory T cells. About the research overall: T-allo10 is a Tr1-enriched, alloantigen-specific CD4 T cell product made in vitro.

In TCRdb, the reads were re-called with MiXCR into one record per CDR3 protein. This table has about 42,000 distinct CDR3 sequences, roughly an eighth appearing once. Losses at the gene ends were 4 bases for V and 4 bases for J; bases not matched to a gene: 4. CDR3 length: 13 amino acids. Germline V gene data show CDR1 as SGDLS and CDR2 as YYNGEE. This clonotype qualifies as medium-sized. Its antigen is not known. V is TRBV9 and J is TRBJ2-5, with 7 nucleotides matching TRBD1. This clonotype was obtained from a human donor in good health. Sequencing was carried out using cultured non-Tr1 T cells, either the whole culture or a sorted T cell fraction (not recorded which). Here the CDR3 reads CASSSRQGETQYF. CDR3 nucleotide sequence: TGTGCCAGCAGCTCCCGACAGGGAGAGACCCAGTACTTC.